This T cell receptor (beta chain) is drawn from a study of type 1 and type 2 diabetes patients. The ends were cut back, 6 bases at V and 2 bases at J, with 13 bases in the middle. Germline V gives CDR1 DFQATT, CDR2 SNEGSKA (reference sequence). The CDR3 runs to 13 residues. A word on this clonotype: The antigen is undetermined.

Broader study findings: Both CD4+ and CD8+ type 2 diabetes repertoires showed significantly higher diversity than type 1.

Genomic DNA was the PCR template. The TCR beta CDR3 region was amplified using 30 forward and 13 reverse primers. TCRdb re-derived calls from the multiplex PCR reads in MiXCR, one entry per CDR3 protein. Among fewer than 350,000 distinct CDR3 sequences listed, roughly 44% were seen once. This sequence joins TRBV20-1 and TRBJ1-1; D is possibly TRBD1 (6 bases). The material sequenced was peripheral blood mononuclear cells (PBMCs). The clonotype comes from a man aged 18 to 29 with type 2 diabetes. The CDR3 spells CSACGTSNTEAFF. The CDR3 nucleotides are TGCAGTGCATGCGGGACATCAAACACTGAAGCTTTCTTT.